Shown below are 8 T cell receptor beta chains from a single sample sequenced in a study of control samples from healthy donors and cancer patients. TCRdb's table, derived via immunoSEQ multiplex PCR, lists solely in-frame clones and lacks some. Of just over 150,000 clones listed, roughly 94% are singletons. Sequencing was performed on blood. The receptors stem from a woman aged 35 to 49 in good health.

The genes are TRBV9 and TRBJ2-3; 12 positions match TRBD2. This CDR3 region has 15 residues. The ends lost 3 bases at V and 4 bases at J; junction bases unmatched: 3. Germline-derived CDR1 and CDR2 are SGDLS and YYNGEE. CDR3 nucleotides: TGTGCCAGCAGCGCTAGCGGGGGGGCCGCAGATACGCAGTATTTT. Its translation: CASSASGGAADTQYF.

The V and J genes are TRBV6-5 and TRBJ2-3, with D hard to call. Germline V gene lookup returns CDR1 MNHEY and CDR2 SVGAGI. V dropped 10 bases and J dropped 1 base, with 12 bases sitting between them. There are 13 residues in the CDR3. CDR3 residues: CATAGPGTDTQYF. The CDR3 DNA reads TGTGCCACCGCCGGGCCTGGCACAGATACGCAGTATTTT.

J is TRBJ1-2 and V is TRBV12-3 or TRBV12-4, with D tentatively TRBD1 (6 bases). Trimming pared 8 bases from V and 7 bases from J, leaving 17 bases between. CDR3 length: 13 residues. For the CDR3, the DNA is TGTGCCAGCGATACCCACAGGGCTTCTGGCTACACCTTC. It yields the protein CASDTHRASGYTF.

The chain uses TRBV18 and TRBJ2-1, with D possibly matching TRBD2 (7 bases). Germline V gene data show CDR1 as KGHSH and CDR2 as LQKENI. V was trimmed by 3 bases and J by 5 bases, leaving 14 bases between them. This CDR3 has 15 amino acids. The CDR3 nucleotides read TGTGCCAGCTCACCGGGGGGGCCTGACCACAATGAGCAGTTCTTC. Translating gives CASSPGGPDHNEQFF.

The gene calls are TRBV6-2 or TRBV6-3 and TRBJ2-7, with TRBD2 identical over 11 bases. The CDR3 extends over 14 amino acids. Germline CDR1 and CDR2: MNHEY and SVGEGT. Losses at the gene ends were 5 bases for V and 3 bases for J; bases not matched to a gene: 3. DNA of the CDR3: TGTGCCAGCAGTACTAGCGGGAGTCTCTACGAGCAGTACTTC. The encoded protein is CASSTSGSLYEQYF.

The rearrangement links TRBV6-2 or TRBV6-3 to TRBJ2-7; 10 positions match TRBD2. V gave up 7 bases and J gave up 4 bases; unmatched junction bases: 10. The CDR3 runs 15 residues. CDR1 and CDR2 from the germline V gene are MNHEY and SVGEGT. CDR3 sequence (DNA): TGTGCCAGCACCCCACGGGGGACTAGCGCGTACGAGCAGTACTTC. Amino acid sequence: CASTPRGTSAYEQYF.

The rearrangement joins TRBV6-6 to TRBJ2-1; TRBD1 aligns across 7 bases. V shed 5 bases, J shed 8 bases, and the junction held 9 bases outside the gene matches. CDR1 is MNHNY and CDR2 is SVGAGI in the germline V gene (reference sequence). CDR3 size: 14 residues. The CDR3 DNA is TGTGCCAGCAGTGGGTTTGGGACAGACTATGAGCAGTTCTTC. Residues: CASSGFGTDYEQFF.

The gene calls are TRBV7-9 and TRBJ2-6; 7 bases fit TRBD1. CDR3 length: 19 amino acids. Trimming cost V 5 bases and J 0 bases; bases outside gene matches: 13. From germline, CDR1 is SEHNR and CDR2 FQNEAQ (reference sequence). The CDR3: CASSLLGQEKGSGANVLTF. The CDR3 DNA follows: TGTGCCAGCAGCCTACTCGGACAGGAAAAGGGCTCTGGGGCCAACGTCCTGACTTTC.